The clone carrying this TCR beta chain is classed as large (0.1 to 1%). The data belong to a study of spatial heterogeneity in lung cancer. About the study: Researchers sequenced follow-up PBMC samples if they had them, and these came a median of approximately 22 months after resection.

This CDR3 comprises 18 residues. Trimming took off 4 bases at V and 2 bases at J, with 22 bases between the two ends. As for time point: blood at routine non-recurrence follow-up after resection. TCRs were sequenced from unsorted whole RNA of tumor, nontumor lung or PBMC. One entry per CDR3 protein results from TCRdb running MiXCR on the 5' RACE reads. Of about 52,000 distinct CDR3 sequences detected, 6% to 8.5% appear once; the ten largest clones hold 35%. V is TRBV12-3 or TRBV12-4 and J is TRBJ2-3; tentatively, D is TRBD2 (6 bases). The source material was PBMCs, sampled at follow-up. The sequence came from a female donor with early-stage non-small cell lung cancer. CDR3 bases: TGTGCCAGCAGTTCCCCCGCCTATTCGGGACTCTTCACAGATACGCAGTATTTT. Protein sequence: CASSSPAYSGLFTDTQYF.